A single sample gave rise to the 8 T cell receptor beta chains below, sequenced in a study of T cell responses to AZD1222 COVID-19 vaccine. Sequencing used immunoSEQ multiplex PCR; TCRdb keeps in-frame clones, though not all of them. Among 65,000 to 80,000 clones, about 90% were seen once, and the ten largest hold around 7.1%. The specimen was peripheral blood, collected on day 0 of MenACWY control vaccination. These receptors came from an adult in good health.

The chain employs TRBV7-3 and TRBJ2-2, with D perhaps TRBD1 or TRBD2 (5 bases each). CDR3 length equals 17 residues. Germline V CDR1 and CDR2: SGHTA, FQGTGA. The V and J ends lost 6 bases and 1 base respectively, with 18 bases between them. This CDR3 reads CASRVLGPDWNTGELFF. CDR3 DNA sequence: TGTGCCAGCAGGGTTTTGGGACCGGACTGGAACACCGGGGAGCTGTTTTTT.

The chain recombines TRBV6-2 or TRBV6-3 with TRBJ2-1, with TRBD1 matching 7 bases. J lost 12 bases, V lost 5 bases, and 13 bases had no gene match. The CDR3 runs 14 residues. Germline assignment: CDR1 MNHEY and CDR2 SVGEGT. The CDR3 spells CASSKGQPPLLQFF. CDR3 coding DNA: TGTGCCAGCAGTAAGGGACAGCCGCCCTTGCTGCAGTTCTTC.

This CDR3 reads CASSAERGGANEQFF. The CDR3 DNA sequence: TGTGCCAGCTCAGCAGAAAGAGGTGGTGCCAATGAGCAGTTCTTC. J is TRBJ2-1 and V is TRBV18; the D is unclear. The length of the CDR3 is 15 residues. The V and J ends lost 5 bases and 6 bases respectively, with 17 bases between them. CDR1 is KGHSH, CDR2 LQKENI, per germline. The whole variable domain, filled in from reference TRBV18 and TRBJ2-1, reads NAGVMQNPRHLVRRRGQEARLRCSPMKGHSHVYWYRQLPEEGLKFMVYLQKENIIDESGMPKERFSAEFPKEGPSILRIQQVVRGDSAAYFCASSAERGGANEQFFGPGTRLTVL.

This chain uses TRBV19 with TRBJ1-5; the D is unclear. This CDR3 is 14 amino acids long. V shed 3 bases and J shed 3 bases, with 9 bases lying between them. Per germline, CDR1 LNHDA and CDR2 SQIVND (reference sequence). The CDR3 DNA follows: TGTGCCAGTAGTATTCAAGGCCCCAATCAGCCCCAGCATTTT. This translates into CASSIQGPNQPQHF.

This clone was counted once. The chain is built from TRBV7-2 and TRBJ1-2; 9 bases are a match to TRBD1. Germline V gene lookup returns CDR1 SGHTA and CDR2 FQGNSA. The CDR3 has 13 amino acids. Unmatched junction bases numbered 7, after V lost 5 bases and J lost 9 bases. The CDR3 here is CASSPGQGFSYTF. The CDR3 DNA reads TGTGCCAGCAGCCCCGGACAGGGGTTCAGCTACACCTTC.

The CDR3 coding sequence is TGTGCCAGCAGCTTGACTAGCGGACAAGAGACCCAGTACTTC. Residues: CASSLTSGQETQYF. V usage is TRBV7-9 and J usage is TRBJ2-5; 9 positions agree with TRBD2. CDR3 length: 14 residues. In germline, CDR1 is SEHNR, CDR2 FQNEAQ (reference sequence). Germline trimming cut 3 bases from V and 2 bases from J; bases unmatched to any gene: 1.

The V gene is TRBV6-2 or TRBV6-3, the J gene TRBJ1-5; D is possibly TRBD1 (5 bases). Germline V lookup: CDR1 MNHEY, CDR2 SVGEGT. Trimming stripped 5 bases from V and 3 bases from J, with 11 bases between. This CDR3 contains 14 residues. CDR3 region: CASSQRGDNQPQHF. The CDR3, as DNA: TGTGCCAGCAGTCAGAGAGGGGACAATCAGCCCCAGCATTTT.

The chain joins TRBV2 to TRBJ1-5; maybe TRBD1 (6 bases). Germline V gives CDR1 SNHLY, CDR2 FYNNEI. V lost 6 bases and J 2 bases, leaving 17 bases between the germline ends. The CDR3 is 16 residues long. CDR3 protein: CASSLGGQPGNQPQHF. CDR3 DNA: TGTGCCAGCAGCCTCGGCGGACAGCCAGGCAATCAGCCCCAGCATTTT. The variable domain in full, completed from reference TRBV2 and TRBJ1-5, reads EPEVTQTPSHQVTQMGQEVILRCVPISNHLYFYWYRQILGQKVEFLVSFYNNEISEKSEIFDDQFSVERPDGSNFTLKIRSTKLEDSAMYFCASSLGGQPGNQPQHFGDGTRLSIL.